This T cell receptor beta chain comes out of a study of response to subunit inactivated influenza vaccine. Findings and limits, study-wide: Authors suggested seasonal influenza vaccinations each recruit few new T cells.

CDR3 size: 15 residues. V gave up 7 bases and J gave up 2 bases; unmatched junction bases: 11. From germline, CDR1 is MNHEY and CDR2 SVGEGT. Comments on this clonotype: What it binds is not known.

TCRdb re-derived calls from the RT-PCR reads in MiXCR, one entry per CDR3 protein. The sample includes just over 300,000 distinct CDR3 sequences, roughly 22% of them seen just once. The sample in question was PBMCs from blood, obtained less than 22 months after vaccination. The J gene is TRBJ2-7, the V gene TRBV6-2 or TRBV6-3; 7 nucleotides line up with TRBD1. This TCR derives from a man between 50 and 75 years old who received an inactivated influenza vaccine. The CDR3 here is CASTNLRGQPYEQYF. CDR3 bases: TGTGCCAGCACCAACCTCCGGGGACAGCCCTACGAGCAGTACTTC.